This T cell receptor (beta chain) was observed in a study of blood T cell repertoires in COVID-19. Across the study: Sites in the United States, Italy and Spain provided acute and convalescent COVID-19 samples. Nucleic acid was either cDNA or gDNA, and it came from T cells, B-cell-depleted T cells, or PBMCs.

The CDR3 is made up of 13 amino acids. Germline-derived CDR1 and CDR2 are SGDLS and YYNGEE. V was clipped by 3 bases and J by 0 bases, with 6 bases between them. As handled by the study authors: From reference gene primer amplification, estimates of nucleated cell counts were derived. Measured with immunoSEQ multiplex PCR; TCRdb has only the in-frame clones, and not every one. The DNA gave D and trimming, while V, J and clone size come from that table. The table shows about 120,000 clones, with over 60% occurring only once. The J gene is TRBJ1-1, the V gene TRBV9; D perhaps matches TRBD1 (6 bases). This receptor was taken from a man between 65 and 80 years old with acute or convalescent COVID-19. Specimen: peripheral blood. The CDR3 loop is CASSGTVNTEAFF. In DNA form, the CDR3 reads TGTGCCAGCAGCGGGACAGTGAACACTGAAGCTTTCTTT. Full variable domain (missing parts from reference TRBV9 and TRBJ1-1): DSGVTQTPKHLITATGQRVTLRCSPRSGDLSVYWYQQSLDQGLQFLIQYYNGEERAKGNILERFSAQQFPDLHSELNLSSLELGDSALYFCASSGTVNTEAFFGQGTRLTVV.